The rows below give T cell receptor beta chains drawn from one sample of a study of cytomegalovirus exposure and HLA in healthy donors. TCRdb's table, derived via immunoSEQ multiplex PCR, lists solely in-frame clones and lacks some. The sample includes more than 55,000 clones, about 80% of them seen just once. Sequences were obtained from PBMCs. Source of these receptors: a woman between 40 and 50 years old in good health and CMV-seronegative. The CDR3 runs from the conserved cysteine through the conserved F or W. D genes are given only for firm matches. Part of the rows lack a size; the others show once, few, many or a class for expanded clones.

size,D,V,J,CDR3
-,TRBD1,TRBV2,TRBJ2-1,CASSGTGVNEQFF
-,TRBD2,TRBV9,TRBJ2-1,CASSVGGGRAGNEQFF
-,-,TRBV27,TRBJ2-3,CASSRRGTDTQYF
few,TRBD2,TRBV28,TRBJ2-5,CASRRDYGDSQYF
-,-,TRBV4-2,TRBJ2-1,CASSQDGFGESYNEQFF
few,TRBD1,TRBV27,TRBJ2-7,CASSVRTGFYEQYF
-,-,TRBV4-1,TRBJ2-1,CASSRTVDSYNEQFF
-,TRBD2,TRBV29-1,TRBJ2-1,CSVDASGFSYEQFF
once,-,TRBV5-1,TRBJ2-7,CASSRDNKTGTYEQYF
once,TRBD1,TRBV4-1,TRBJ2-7,CASSQAETGFYEQYF
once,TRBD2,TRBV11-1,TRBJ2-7,CASSLGAGAQEQYF
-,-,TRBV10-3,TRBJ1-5,CAISESTDNQPQHF
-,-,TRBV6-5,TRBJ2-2,CALMNSLNTGELFF
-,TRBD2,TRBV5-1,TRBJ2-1,CASSRAGLGGYNEQFF
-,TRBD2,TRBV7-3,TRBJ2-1,CASSLMSSGSSEQFF
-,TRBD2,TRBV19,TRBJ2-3,CASSIGAGEFDTQYF
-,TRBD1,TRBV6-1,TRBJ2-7,CASSARDRIYEQYF
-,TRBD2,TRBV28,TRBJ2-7,CASMLAGGSYEQYF
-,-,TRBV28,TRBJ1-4,CASSLWLGVGDEKLFF
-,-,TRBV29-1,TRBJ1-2,CSVEVSGSRYGYTF
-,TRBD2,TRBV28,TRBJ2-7,CASSPSGSVHYEQYF
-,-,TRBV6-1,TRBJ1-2,CASSELPLRGGRYGYTF
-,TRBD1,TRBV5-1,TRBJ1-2,CASSSSGTGPLLKYGYTF
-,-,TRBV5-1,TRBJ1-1,CASSYSPGLTEAFF
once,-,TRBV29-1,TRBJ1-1,CSARWGSNTEAFF
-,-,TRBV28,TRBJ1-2,CASSLGQTNYGYTF
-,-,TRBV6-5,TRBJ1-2,CASSYSNSLLYGYTF
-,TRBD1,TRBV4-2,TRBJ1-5,CASSQEARQGGQPQHF
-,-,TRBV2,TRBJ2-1,CASTGFGTYNEQFF
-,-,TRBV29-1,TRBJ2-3,CSVSGTSGFGTDTQYF
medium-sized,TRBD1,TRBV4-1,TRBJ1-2,CASSQEPPRFRTGTLYGYTF
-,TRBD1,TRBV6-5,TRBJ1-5,CASSRTGVSNQPQHF
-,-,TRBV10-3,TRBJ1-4,CAISTGTEKLFF
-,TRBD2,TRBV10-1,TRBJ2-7,CASSEGLGSSYEQYF
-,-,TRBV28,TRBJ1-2,CASSFGESYGYTF
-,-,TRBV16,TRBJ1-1,CASRRDMLNTEAFF
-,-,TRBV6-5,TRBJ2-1,CASREGGYNEQFF
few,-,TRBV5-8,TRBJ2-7,CASERTNIREQYF
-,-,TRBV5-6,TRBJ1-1,CASTPTGGMMNTEAFF
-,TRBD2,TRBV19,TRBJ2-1,CASTKASGRSMNEQFF
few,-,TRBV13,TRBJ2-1,CASSLRGNEQFF
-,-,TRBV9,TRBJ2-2,CASSTKRDRTARELFF
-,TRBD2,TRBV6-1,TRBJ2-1,CASSRLAGDYNEQFF
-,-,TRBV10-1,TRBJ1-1,CASSESTSITEAFF
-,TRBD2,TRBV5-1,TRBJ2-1,CASSLGAGGPLNEQFF
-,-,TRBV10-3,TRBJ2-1,CAISVGTIYNEQFF
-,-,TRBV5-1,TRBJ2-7,CASSSQGEQYF
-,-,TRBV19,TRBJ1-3,CASSRSGQFSGNTIYF
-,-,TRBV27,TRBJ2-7,CASSAHGGLVYEQYF
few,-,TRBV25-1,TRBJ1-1,CASRLGGGRGGAFF
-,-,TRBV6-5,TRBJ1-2,CASSRDSFYGYTF
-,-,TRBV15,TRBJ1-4,CATSRARYEKLFF
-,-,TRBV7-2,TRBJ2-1,CCSGAYNEQFF
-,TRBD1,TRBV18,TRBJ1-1,CASSPPNGAGGLNTEAFF
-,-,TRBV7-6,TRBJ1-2,CASSPDINYGYTF
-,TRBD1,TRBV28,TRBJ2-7,CASSPTGKRPYEQYF
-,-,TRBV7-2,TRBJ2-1,CASSLDWSSYNEQFF
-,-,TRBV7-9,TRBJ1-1,CASSLHLDGGTEAFF
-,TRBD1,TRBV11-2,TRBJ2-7,CASSPPTGQGAYEQYF